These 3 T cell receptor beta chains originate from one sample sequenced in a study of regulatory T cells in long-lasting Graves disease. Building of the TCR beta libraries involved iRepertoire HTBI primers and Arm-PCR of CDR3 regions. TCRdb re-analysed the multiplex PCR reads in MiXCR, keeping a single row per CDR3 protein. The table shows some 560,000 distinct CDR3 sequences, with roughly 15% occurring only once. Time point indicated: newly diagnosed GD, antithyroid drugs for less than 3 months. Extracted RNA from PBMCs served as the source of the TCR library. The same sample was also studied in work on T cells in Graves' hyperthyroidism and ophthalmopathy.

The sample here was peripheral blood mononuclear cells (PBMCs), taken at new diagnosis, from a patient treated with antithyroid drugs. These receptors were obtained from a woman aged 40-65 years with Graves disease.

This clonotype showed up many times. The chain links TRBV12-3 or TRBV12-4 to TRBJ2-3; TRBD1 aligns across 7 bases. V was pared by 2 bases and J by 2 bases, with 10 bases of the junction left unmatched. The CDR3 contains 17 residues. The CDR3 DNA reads TGTGCCAGCAGTTTAAGGTTTTGGGGACAGAACACAGATACGCAGTATTTT. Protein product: CASSLRFWGQNTDTQYF.

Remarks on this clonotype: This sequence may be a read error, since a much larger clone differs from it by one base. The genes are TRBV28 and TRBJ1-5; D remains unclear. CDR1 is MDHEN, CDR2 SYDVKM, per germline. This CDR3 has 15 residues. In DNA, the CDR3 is TGTGTCAGCAGTTTTGGCCCCGCCGAGGATCAGCCCCAGCATTTT. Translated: CVSSFGPAEDQPQHF.

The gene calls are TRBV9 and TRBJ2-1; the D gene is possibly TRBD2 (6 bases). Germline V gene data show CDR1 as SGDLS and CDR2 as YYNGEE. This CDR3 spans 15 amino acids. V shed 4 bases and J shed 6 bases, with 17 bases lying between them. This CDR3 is CASSPYRERPNEQFF. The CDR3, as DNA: TGTGCCAGCAGCCCCTATCGGGAGAGGCCCAATGAGCAGTTCTTC.